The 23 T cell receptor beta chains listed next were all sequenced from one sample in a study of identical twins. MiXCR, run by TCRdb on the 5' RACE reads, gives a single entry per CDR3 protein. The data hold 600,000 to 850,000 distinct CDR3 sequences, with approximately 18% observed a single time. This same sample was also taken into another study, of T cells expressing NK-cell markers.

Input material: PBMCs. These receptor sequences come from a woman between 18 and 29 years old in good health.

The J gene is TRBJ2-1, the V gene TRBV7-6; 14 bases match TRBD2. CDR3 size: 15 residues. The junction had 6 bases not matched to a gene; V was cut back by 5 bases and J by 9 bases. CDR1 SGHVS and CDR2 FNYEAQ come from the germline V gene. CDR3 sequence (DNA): TGTGCCAGCAGCGCGACTAGCGGGGGGGCCCTTGAGCAGTTCTTC. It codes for CASSATSGGALEQFF.

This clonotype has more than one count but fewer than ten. CDR3 amino acids: CASSVDMGIPEQYF. In DNA, the CDR3 is TGTGCCAGCAGCGTAGACATGGGGATTCCCGAGCAGTACTTC. The chain uses TRBV9 and TRBJ2-7; D call uncertain. CDR3 size: 14 residues. Germline values: CDR1 SGDLS, CDR2 YYNGEE. The V end lost 0 bases, the J end lost 6 bases, and 13 bases lay between the germline ends.

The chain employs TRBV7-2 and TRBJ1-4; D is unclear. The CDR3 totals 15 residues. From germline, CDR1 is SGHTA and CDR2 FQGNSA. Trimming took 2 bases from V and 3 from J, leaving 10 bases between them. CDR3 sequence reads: CASSLPGRSNEKLFF. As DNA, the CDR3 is TGTGCCAGCAGCTTACCGGGGAGGTCTAATGAAAAACTGTTTTTT.

Here the CDR3 DNA reads TGTGCCAGCAGTGAATCGGTTCTTGGAACAGATACGCAGTATTTT. Encoded protein: CASSESVLGTDTQYF. The chain uses TRBV6-1 and TRBJ2-3; D unclear. The CDR3 is 15 amino acids. Germline loops: CDR1 MNHNS, CDR2 SASEGT. With 2 bases removed from V and 3 bases from J, the gap between germline ends came to 12 bases.

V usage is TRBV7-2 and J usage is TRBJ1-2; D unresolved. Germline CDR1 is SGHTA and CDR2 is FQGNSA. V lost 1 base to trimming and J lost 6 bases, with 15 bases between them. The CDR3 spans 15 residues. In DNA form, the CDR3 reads TGTGCCAGCAGCTTAGTAGTTCAGCGGTTGGATGGCTACACCTTC. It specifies CASSLVVQRLDGYTF.

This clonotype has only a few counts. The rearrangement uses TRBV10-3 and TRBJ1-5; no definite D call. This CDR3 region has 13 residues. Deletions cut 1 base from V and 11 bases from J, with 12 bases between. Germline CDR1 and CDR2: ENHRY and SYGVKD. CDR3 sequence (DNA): TGTGCCATCAGTGAGTTCACGGGCGGGACCCAGCATTTT. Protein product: CAISEFTGGTQHF.

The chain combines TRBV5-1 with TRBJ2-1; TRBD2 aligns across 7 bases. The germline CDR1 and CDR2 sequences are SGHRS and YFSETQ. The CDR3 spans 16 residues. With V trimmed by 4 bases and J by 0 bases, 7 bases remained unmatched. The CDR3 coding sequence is TGCGCCAGCAGCCGGGTGCGGGGGAGCTCCTACAATGAGCAGTTCTTC. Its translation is CASSRVRGSSYNEQFF.

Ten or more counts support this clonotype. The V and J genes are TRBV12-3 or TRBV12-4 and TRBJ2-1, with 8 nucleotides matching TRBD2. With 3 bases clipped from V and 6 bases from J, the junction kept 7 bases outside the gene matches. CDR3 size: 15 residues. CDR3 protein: CASSFTSGSGNEQFF. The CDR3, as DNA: TGTGCCAGCAGTTTCACAAGCGGGAGCGGCAATGAGCAGTTCTTC.

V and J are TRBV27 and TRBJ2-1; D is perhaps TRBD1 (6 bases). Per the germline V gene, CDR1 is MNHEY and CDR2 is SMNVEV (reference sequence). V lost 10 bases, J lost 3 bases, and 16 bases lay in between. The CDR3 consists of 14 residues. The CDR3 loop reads CATWGPKNYNEQFF. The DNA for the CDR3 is TGTGCCACCTGGGGGCCCAAGAACTACAATGAGCAGTTCTTC.

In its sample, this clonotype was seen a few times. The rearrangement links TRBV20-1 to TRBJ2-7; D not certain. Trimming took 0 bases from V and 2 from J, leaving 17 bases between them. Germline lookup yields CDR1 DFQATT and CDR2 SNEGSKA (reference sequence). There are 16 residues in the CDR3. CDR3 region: CSARDNQADHPYEQYF. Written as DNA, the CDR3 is TGCAGTGCTAGAGATAATCAGGCGGACCATCCCTACGAGCAGTACTTC.

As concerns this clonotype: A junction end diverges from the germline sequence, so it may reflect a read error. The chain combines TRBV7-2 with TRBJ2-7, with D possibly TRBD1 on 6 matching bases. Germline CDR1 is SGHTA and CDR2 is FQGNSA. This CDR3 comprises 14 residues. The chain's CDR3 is CASSSGRGPLHRIF. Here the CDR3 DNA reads TGTGCCAGTAGTAGTGGCAGGGGCCCTCTTCACAGGATCTTC.

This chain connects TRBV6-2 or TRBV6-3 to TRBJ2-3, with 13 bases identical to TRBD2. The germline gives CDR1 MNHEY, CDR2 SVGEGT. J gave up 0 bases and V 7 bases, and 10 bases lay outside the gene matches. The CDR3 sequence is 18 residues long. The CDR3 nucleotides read TGTGCCAGCACCAACCGACTAGCGGGAGGACGAAGCACAGATACGCAGTATTTT. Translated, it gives CASTNRLAGGRSTDTQYF.

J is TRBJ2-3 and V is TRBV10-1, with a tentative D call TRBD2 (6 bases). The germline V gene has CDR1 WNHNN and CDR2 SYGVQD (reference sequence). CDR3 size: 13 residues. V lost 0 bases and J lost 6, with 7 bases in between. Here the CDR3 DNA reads TGCGCCAGCAGTGAGTCGGCGGGGGATACGCAGTATTTT. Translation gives CASSESAGDTQYF.

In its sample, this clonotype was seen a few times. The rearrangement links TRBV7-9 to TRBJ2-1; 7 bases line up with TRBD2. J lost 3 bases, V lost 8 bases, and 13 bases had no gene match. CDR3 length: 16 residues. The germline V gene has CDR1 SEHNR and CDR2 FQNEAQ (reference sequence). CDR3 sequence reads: CASGERAGLFYNEQFF. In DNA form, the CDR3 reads TGTGCCAGCGGGGAGAGAGCGGGACTGTTCTACAATGAGCAGTTCTTC.

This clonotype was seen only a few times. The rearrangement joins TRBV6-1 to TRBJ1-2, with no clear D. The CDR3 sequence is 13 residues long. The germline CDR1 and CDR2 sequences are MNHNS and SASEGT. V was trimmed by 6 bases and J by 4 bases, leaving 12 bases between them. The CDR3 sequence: CASSQTRSYGYTF. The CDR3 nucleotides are TGTGCCAGCAGCCAGACACGTTCCTATGGCTACACCTTC.

CDR3 sequence (DNA): TGCGCCAGCAGCTTGCAACCGATCGGGGAGCTGTTTTTT. Amino acids: CASSLQPIGELFF. The chain employs TRBV5-1 and TRBJ2-2; unclear D gene. This CDR3 is 13 amino acids long. Trimming pared 1 base from V and 7 bases from J, leaving 8 bases between. Germline V gene data show CDR1 as SGHRS and CDR2 as YFSETQ.

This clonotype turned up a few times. In nucleotides, the CDR3 is TGTGCCAGCAACAGGGGACTAAATCCCACAGATACGCAGTATTTT. Its protein is CASNRGLNPTDTQYF. The chain couples TRBV7-9 to TRBJ2-3; D could derive from TRBD1 or TRBD2 (7 bases each). Trimming removed 7 bases at V and 2 bases at J, with 16 bases between. The CDR3 runs 15 residues. Germline CDR1 reads SEHNR; CDR2 reads FQNEAQ (reference sequence).

The CDR3 sequence is CSARLAGATGELFF. The CDR3 bases are TGCAGTGCCCGACTAGCTGGGGCCACCGGGGAGCTGTTTTTT. This sequence joins TRBV20-1 and TRBJ2-2; the match to TRBD2 covers 7 bases. V lost 6 bases and J lost 4; bases outside the gene matches: 8. Germline CDR1 DFQATT, CDR2 SNEGSKA (reference sequence). This CDR3 has 14 residues.

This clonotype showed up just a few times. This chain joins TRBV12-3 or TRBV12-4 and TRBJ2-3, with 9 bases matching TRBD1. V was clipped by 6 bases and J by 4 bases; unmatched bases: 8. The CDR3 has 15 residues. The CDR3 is CASRAGTGSSDTQYF. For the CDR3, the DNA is TGTGCCAGCAGGGCCGGGACAGGGTCATCAGATACGCAGTATTTT.

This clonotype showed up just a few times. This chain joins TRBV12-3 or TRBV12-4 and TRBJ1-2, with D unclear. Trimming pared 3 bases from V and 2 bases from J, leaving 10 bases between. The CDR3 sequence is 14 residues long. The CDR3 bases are TGTGCCAGCAGTTTTGGCCCGTACAACTATGGCTACACCTTC. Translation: CASSFGPYNYGYTF.

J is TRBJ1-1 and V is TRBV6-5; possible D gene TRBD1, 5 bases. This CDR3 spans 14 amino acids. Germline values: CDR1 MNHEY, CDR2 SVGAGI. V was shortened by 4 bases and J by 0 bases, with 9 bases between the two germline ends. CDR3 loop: CASSWRGMNTEAFF. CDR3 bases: TGTGCCAGCAGTTGGAGGGGTATGAACACTGAAGCTTTCTTT.

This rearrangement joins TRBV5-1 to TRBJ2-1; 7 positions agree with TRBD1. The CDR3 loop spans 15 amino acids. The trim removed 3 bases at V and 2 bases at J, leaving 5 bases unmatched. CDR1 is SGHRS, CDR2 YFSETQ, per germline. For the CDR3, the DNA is TGCGCCAGCAGCTCGGGACAGCTTCCCTACAATGAGCAGTTCTTC. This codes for CASSSGQLPYNEQFF.

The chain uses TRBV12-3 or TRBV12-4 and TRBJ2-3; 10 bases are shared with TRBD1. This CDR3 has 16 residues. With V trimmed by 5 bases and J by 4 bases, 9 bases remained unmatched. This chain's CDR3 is CASSPRTGGKADTQYF. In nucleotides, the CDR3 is TGTGCCAGCAGTCCCCGGACAGGGGGAAAAGCAGATACGCAGTATTTT.